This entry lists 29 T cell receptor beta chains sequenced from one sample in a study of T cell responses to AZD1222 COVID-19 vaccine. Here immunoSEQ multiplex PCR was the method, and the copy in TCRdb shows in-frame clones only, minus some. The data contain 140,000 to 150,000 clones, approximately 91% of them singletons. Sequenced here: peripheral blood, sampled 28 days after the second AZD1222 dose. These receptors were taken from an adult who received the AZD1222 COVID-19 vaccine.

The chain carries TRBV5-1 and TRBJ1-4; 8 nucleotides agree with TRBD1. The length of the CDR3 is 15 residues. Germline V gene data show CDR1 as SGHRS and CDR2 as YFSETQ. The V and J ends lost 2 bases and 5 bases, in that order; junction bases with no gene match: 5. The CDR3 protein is CASSLLGQGNEKLFF. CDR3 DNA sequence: TGCGCCAGCAGCTTACTTGGACAGGGAAATGAAAAACTGTTTTTT.

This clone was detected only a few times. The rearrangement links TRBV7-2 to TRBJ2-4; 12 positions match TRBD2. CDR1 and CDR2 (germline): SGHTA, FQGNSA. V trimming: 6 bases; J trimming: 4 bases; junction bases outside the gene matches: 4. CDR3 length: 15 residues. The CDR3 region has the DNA TGTGCCAGCAGTCGAGGACTAGCGGGGAAAAACATTCAGTACTTC. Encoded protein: CASSRGLAGKNIQYF.

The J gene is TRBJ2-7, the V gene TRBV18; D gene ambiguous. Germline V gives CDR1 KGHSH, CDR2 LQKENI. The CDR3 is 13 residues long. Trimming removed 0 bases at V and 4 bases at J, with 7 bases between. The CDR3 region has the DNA TGTGCCAGCTCACCACCCGGCAGTTACGAGCAGTACTTC. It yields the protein CASSPPGSYEQYF.

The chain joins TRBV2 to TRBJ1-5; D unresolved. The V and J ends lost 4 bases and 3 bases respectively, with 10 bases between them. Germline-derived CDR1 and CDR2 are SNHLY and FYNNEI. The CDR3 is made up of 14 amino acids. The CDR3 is CASSAERDNQPQHF. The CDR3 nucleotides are TGTGCCAGCAGTGCAGAAAGGGACAATCAGCCCCAGCATTTT.

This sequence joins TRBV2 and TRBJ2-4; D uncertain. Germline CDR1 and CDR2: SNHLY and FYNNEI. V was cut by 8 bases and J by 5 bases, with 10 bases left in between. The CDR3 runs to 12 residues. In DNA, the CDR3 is TGTGCCAGCGGTCCGACGGAAAACATTCAGTACTTC. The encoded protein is CASGPTENIQYF.

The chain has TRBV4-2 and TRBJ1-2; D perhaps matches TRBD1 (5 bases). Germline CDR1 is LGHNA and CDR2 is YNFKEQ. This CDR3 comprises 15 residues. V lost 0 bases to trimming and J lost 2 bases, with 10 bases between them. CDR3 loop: CASSQDNKGNYGYTF. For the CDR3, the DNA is TGTGCCAGCAGCCAAGATAACAAGGGGAACTATGGCTACACCTTC.

The chain's CDR3 is CASSEVGLGGYTF. The CDR3 DNA reads as TGTGCCAGCAGTGAGGTAGGGCTAGGCGGCTACACCTTC. The chain couples TRBV6-1 to TRBJ1-2, with D unclear. The CDR3 is 13 residues long. The germline V gene has CDR1 MNHNS and CDR2 SASEGT. Between the trimmed V and J ends, which lost 3 bases and 8 bases, there was a span of 13 bases.

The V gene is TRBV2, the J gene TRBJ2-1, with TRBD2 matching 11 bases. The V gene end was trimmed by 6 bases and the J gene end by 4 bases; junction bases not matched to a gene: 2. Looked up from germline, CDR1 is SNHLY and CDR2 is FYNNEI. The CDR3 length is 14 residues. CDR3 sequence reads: CASRGTSGYNEQFF. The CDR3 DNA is TGTGCCAGCAGGGGGACTAGCGGTTACAATGAGCAGTTCTTC.

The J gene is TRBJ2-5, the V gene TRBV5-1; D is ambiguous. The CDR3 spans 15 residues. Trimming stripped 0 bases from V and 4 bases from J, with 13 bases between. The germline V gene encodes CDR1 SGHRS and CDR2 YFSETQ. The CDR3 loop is CASSLAPAVGETQYF. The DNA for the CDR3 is TGCGCCAGCAGCTTGGCACCGGCGGTCGGAGAGACCCAGTACTTC.

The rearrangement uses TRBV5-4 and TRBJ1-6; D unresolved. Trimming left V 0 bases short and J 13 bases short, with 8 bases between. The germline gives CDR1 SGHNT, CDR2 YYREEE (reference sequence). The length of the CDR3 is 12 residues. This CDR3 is CASSLGGYPLHF. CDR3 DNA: TGTGCCAGCAGCTTGGGTGGCTATCCCCTCCACTTT.

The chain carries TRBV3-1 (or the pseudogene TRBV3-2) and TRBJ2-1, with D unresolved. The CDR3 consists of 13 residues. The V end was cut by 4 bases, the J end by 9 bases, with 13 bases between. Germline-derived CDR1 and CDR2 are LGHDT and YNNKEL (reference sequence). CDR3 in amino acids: CASSRLVMGEQFF. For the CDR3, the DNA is TGTGCCAGCAGCCGACTTGTTATGGGTGAGCAGTTCTTC.

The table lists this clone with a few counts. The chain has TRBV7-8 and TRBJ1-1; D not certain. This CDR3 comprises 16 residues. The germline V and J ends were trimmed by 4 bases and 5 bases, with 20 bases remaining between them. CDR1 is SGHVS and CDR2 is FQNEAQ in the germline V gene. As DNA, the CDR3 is TGTGCCAGCAGCTCGAATCACCGGGGAAGTAGGACTGAAGCTTTCTTT. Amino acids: CASSSNHRGSRTEAFF.

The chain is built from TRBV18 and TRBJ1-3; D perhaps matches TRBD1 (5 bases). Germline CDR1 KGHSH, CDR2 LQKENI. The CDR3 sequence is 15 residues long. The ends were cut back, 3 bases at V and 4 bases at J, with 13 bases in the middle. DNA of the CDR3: TGTGCCAGCTCACCCGGGGCTTCGGAGGGAAACACCATATATTTT. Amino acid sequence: CASSPGASEGNTIYF.

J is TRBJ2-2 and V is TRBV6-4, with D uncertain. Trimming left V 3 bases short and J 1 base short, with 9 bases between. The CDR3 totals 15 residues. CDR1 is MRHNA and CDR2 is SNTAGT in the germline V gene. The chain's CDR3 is CASSEMGGNTGELFF. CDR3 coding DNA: TGTGCCAGCAGTGAAATGGGTGGGAACACCGGGGAGCTGTTTTTT.

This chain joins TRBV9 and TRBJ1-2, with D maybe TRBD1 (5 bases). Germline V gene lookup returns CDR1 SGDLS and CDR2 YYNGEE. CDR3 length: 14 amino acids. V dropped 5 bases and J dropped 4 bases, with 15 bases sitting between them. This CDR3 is CASRPRDGSYGYTF. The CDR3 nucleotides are TGTGCCAGCAGACCCCGGGACGGATCCTATGGCTACACCTTC.

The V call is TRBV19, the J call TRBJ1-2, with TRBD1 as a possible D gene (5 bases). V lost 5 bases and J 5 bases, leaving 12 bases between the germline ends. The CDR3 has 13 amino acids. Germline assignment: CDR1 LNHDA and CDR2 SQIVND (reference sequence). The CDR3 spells CASSAEGLYGYTF. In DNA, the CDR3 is TGTGCCAGTAGTGCTGAGGGACTGTATGGCTACACCTTC.

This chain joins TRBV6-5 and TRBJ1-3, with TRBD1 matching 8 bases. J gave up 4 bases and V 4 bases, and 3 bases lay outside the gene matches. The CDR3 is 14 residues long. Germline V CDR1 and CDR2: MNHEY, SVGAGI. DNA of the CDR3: TGTGCCAGCAGTTCACAGGGGGTAGGAAACACCATATATTTT. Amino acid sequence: CASSSQGVGNTIYF.

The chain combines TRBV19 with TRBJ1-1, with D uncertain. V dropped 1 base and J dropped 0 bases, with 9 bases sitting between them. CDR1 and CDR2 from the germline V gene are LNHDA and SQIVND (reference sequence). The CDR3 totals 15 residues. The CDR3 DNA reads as TGTGCCAGTAGTATAGGTCTGGGTGTGAACACTGAAGCTTTCTTT. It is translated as CASSIGLGVNTEAFF.

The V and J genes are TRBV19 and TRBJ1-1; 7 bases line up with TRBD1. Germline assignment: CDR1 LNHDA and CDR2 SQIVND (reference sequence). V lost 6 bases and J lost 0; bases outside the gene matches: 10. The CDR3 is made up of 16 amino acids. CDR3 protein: CASSPIQGNMNTEAFF. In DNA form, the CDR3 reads TGTGCCAGTAGCCCCATACAGGGGAACATGAACACTGAAGCTTTCTTT.

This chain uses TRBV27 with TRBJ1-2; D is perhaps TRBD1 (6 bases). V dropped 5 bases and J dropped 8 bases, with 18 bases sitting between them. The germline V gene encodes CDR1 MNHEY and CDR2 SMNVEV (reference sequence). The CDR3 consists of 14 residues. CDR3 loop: CASSPRGGQGGYTF. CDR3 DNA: TGTGCCAGCAGTCCAAGGGGGGGGCAGGGGGGCTACACCTTC.

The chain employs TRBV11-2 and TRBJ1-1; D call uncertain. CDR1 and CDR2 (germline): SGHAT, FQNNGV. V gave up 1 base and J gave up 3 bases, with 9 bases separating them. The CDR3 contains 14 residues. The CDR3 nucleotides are TGTGCCAGCAGCTTAGTGGCCACGGACACTGAAGCTTTCTTT. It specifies CASSLVATDTEAFF.

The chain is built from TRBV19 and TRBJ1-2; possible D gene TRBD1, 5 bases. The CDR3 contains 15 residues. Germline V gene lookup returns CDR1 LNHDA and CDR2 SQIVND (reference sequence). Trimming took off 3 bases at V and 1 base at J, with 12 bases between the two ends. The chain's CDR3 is CASSIQGGHNYGYTF. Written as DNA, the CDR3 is TGTGCCAGTAGTATCCAGGGAGGCCATAACTATGGCTACACCTTC.

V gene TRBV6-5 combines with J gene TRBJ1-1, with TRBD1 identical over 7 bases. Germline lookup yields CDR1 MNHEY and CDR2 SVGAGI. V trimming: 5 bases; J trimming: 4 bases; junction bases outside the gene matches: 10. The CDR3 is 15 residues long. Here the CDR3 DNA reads TGTGCCAGCAGTCGCCTACAGGGGCGGCCCACTGAAGCTTTCTTT. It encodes CASSRLQGRPTEAFF.

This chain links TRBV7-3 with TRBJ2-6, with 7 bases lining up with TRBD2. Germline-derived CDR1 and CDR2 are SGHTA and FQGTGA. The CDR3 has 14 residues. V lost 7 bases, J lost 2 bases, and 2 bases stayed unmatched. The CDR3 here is CASKSGTGANVLTF. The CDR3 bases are TGTGCCAGCAAGAGCGGGACTGGGGCCAACGTCCTGACTTTC.

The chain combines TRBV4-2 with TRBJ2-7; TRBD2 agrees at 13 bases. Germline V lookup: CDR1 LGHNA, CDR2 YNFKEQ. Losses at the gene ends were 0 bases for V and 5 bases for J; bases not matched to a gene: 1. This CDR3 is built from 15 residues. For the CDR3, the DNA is TGTGCCAGCAGCCAAGACGGACTAGCGGGGGACGAGCAGTACTTC. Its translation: CASSQDGLAGDEQYF.

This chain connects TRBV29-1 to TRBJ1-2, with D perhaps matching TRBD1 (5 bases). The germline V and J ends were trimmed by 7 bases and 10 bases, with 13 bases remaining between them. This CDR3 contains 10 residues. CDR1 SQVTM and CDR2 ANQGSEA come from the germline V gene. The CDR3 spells CSAGDLDYTF. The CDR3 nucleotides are TGCAGCGCTGGGGACTTAGACTACACCTTC.

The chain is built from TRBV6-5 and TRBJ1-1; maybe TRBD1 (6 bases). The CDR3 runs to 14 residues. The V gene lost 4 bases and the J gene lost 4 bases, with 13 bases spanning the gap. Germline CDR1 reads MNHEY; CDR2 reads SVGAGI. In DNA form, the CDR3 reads TGTGCCAGCAGTTGGGTCAGGGGTGGCACTGAAGCTTTCTTT. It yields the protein CASSWVRGGTEAFF.

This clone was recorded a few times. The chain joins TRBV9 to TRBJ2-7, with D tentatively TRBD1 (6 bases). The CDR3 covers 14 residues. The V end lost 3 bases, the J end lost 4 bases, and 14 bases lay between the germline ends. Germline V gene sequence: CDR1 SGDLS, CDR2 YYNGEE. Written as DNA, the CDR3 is TGTGCCAGCAGCGGGAACAGGGTAATGTACGAGCAGTACTTC. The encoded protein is CASSGNRVMYEQYF.

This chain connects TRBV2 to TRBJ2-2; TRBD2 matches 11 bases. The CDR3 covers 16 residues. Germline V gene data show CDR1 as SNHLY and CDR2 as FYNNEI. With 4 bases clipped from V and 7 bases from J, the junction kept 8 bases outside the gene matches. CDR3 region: CASSVASGGIGGELFF. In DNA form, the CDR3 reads TGTGCCAGCAGTGTGGCTAGCGGGGGGATTGGCGGGGAGCTGTTTTTT.